The 22 T cell receptor beta chains below all came from one sample that was sequenced in a study of identical twins. TCRdb analysed the 5' RACE reads with MiXCR anew, one entry per CDR3 protein. The sample has approximately 1.8 million distinct CDR3 sequences; 25% to 35% are singletons. Specimen: cord blood. The receptor source for this set is a newborn girl in good health.

The chain has TRBV6-6 and TRBJ2-3, with D hard to call. V lost 3 bases and J 2 bases, leaving 9 bases between the germline ends. CDR1 is MNHNY and CDR2 is SVGAGI in the germline V gene (reference sequence). The CDR3 is 14 amino acids. The CDR3 DNA is TGTGCCAGCAGTTATGGTCCATTCACAGATACGCAGTATTTT. This gives the protein CASSYGPFTDTQYF.

This sequence joins TRBV6-1 and TRBJ1-2, with D possibly being TRBD1 (6 bases). V lost 7 bases and J 0 bases, leaving 15 bases between the germline ends. The CDR3 loop spans 15 amino acids. Germline-derived CDR1 and CDR2 are MNHNS and SASEGT. CDR3 residues: CASNLQTGTNYGYTF. Here the CDR3 DNA reads TGTGCCAGCAACCTCCAGACAGGAACTAACTATGGCTACACCTTC.

The V gene is TRBV5-1, the J gene TRBJ2-7; D may be TRBD1 or TRBD2 (5 bases each). The V gene's germline CDR1 is SGHRS and CDR2 YFSETQ. The germline V and J ends were trimmed by 2 bases and 0 bases, with 15 bases remaining between them. This CDR3 has 16 residues. CDR3 residues: CASSFNRDLPSYEQYF. Here the CDR3 DNA reads TGCGCCAGCAGCTTTAACCGGGACCTACCCTCCTACGAGCAGTACTTC.

This clonotype was detected only a few times. This chain links TRBV19 with TRBJ2-4, with D perhaps TRBD2 (5 bases). Germline V gives CDR1 LNHDA, CDR2 SQIVND (reference sequence). This CDR3 contains 13 residues. V dropped 5 bases and J dropped 0 bases, with 5 bases sitting between them. The CDR3 coding sequence is TGTGCCAGTAGTGCGGGAGCCAAAAACATTCAGTACTTC. It codes for CASSAGAKNIQYF.

V gene TRBV6-5 combines with J gene TRBJ1-4, with D perhaps TRBD1 (6 bases). Germline CDR1 is MNHEY and CDR2 is SVGAGI. The length of the CDR3 is 14 residues. V was trimmed by 2 bases and J by 8 bases, leaving 12 bases between them. The CDR3 DNA is TGTGCCAGCAGTTACGGAGGAAGGGGGGAAAAACTGTTTTTT. It encodes CASSYGGRGEKLFF.

This clonotype showed up just a few times. This chain links TRBV7-2 with TRBJ2-5; a possible D gene is TRBD1 (5 bases). The DNA end is more similar to TRBJ2-7, so the J call may be wrong. The CDR3 is 14 amino acids. The germline gives CDR1 SGHTA, CDR2 FQGNSA. In DNA, the CDR3 is TGTGCCAGCAGCTTAGCCGCTACAGGTAACGAGCAGTACTTC. Its translation is CASSLAATGNEQYF.

V and J are TRBV25-1 and TRBJ1-2; 7 bases are shared with TRBD1. Germline V gene lookup returns CDR1 MGHDK and CDR2 SYGVNS. The CDR3 length is 14 residues. V shed 1 base, J shed 4 bases, and the junction held 3 bases outside the gene matches. This CDR3 reads CASSEWGQPYGYTF. The DNA of the CDR3 is TGTGCCAGCAGTGAATGGGGACAGCCCTATGGCTACACCTTC.

The CDR3 loop reads CASSLLGQVPLMGTDTQYF. The CDR3, as DNA: TGCGCCAGCAGTCTCTTGGGACAGGTCCCCCTAATGGGCACAGATACGCAGTATTTT. The J gene is TRBJ2-3, the V gene TRBV4-1, with 8 bases that match TRBD1. The V segment lost 6 bases and the J segment 1 base; nucleotides outside the gene matches: 18. Per the germline V gene, CDR1 is MGHRA and CDR2 is YSYEKL. CDR3 length equals 19 residues.

This clonotype was detected only a few times. The chain combines TRBV5-1 with TRBJ2-2; TRBD2 aligns across 7 bases. V shed 3 bases and J 9 bases; nucleotides not matched to a gene: 14. Germline CDR1 SGHRS, CDR2 YFSETQ. The CDR3 spans 16 residues. CDR3 bases: TGCGCCAGCAGCTCCAGTTCCAGCGGGGATATCAGGGAGCTGTTTTTT. Translated: CASSSSSSGDIRELFF.

The chain uses TRBV12-3 or TRBV12-4 and TRBJ2-3; D might be TRBD1 (5 bases). This CDR3 is 13 amino acids long. With 1 base removed from V and 9 bases from J, the gap between germline ends came to 11 bases. The CDR3 nucleotides are TGTGCCAGCAGTTTAGGCAGGACACAGACGCAGTATTTT. Translation: CASSLGRTQTQYF.

This clonotype was detected ten times or more. The chain joins TRBV29-1 to TRBJ1-2; D perhaps matches TRBD1 (5 bases). Germline loops: CDR1 SQVTM, CDR2 ANQGSEA. The V gene lost 4 bases and the J gene lost 5 bases, with 14 bases spanning the gap. The CDR3 spans 13 residues. CDR3 sequence (DNA): TGCAGCGTTGCGGTAGGGGAGAGATATGGCTACACCTTC. Translated, it gives CSVAVGERYGYTF.

Ten or more counts support this clonotype. The V call is TRBV29-1, the J call TRBJ2-7, with a possible D match to TRBD1 (5 bases). CDR3 length equals 13 residues. The V gene lost 4 bases and the J gene lost 2 bases, with 12 bases spanning the gap. Germline CDR1 and CDR2: SQVTM and ANQGSEA. The CDR3 sequence: CSVGPGLTYEQYF. The CDR3 DNA sequence: TGCAGCGTTGGTCCAGGGCTCACCTACGAGCAGTACTTC.

This clonotype has just a few counts. The chain uses TRBV20-1 and TRBJ1-5, with a possible D match to TRBD1 (6 bases). V lost 4 bases and J 1 base, leaving 11 bases between the germline ends. This CDR3 has 14 residues. Germline loops: CDR1 DFQATT, CDR2 SNEGSKA (reference sequence). DNA for the CDR3: TGCAGTGCTACCGAGGGGGAAAGCAATCAGCCCCAGCATTTT. Translating it yields CSATEGESNQPQHF.

The rearrangement uses TRBV20-1 and TRBJ2-3; 9 nucleotides match TRBD2. Per germline, CDR1 DFQATT and CDR2 SNEGSKA (reference sequence). Trimming at V came to 4 bases and at J to 7 bases, leaving 6 bases not matched to a gene. The CDR3 is 13 residues long. CDR3 bases: TGCAGTGCTATAGCGGGGGCCCCCTATACGCAGTATTTT. Translated, it gives CSAIAGAPYTQYF.

The V call is TRBV9, the J call TRBJ2-5; 11 bases are a match to TRBD2. This CDR3 has 16 amino acids. With 0 bases clipped from V and 11 bases from J, the junction kept 12 bases outside the gene matches. From germline, CDR1 is SGDLS and CDR2 YYNGEE. CDR3 in DNA: TGTGCCAGCAGCGTAGGACTAGCGGGATTCTACAATGAGCAGTACTTC. Its translation is CASSVGLAGFYNEQYF.

The CDR3 spells CSAHPLEDGYTF. In DNA form, the CDR3 reads TGCAGTGCTCACCCTCTGGAGGATGGCTACACCTTC. The chain employs TRBV20-1 and TRBJ1-2, with unresolved D. Trimming left V 5 bases short and J 6 bases short, with 13 bases between. Per germline, CDR1 DFQATT and CDR2 SNEGSKA (reference sequence). The CDR3 has 12 residues.

This clonotype has a handful of counts. This rearrangement joins TRBV20-1 to TRBJ2-2; tentatively, D is TRBD2 (5 bases). Germline CDR1 DFQATT, CDR2 SNEGSKA (reference sequence). The V end lost 4 bases, the J end lost 4 bases, and 10 bases lay between the germline ends. CDR3 length: 13 amino acids. The CDR3 sequence is CSATRTLTGELFF. The CDR3 DNA follows: TGCAGTGCTACGCGGACTCTCACCGGGGAGCTGTTTTTT.

V usage is TRBV5-5 and J usage is TRBJ2-5; D call uncertain. V shed 0 bases and J shed 11 bases, with 14 bases lying between them. This CDR3 region has 13 residues. The germline V gene has CDR1 SGHKS and CDR2 YYEKEE (reference sequence). CDR3 amino acids: CASSLASKEKQYF. Written as DNA, the CDR3 is TGTGCCAGCAGCTTGGCCTCCAAAGAAAAGCAGTACTTC.

This clonotype was seen more than once but under ten times. The chain carries TRBV15 and TRBJ2-1; possibly TRBD2 for D (5 bases). Germline V gene lookup returns CDR1 LNHNV and CDR2 YYDKDF (reference sequence). The CDR3 length is 15 residues. V lost 1 base and J lost 4, with 11 bases in between. CDR3 in amino acids: CATSRVPTGYNEQFF. The DNA for the CDR3 is TGTGCCACCAGCAGAGTCCCTACGGGGTACAATGAGCAGTTCTTC.

This clonotype was seen repeatedly, ten times or more. The chain joins TRBV2 to TRBJ2-1; TRBD1 agrees at 11 bases. Unmatched junction bases numbered 4, after V lost 6 bases and J lost 0 bases. The CDR3 length is 16 residues. Germline V gene lookup returns CDR1 SNHLY and CDR2 FYNNEI. CDR3 loop: CASSPGTGGSYNEQFF. CDR3 DNA: TGTGCCAGCAGCCCCGGGACAGGGGGCTCCTACAATGAGCAGTTCTTC.

V gene TRBV20-1 combines with J gene TRBJ2-7; D not certain. Trimming left V 6 bases short and J 4 bases short, with 10 bases between. The V gene's germline CDR1 is DFQATT and CDR2 SNEGSKA (reference sequence). This CDR3 is 11 amino acids long. This CDR3 reads CSANQFYEQYF. The CDR3 region has the DNA TGCAGTGCCAATCAATTTTACGAGCAGTACTTC.

The gene calls are TRBV20-1 and TRBJ2-2; 10 bases line up with TRBD1. V was pared by 6 bases and J by 3 bases, with 10 bases of the junction left unmatched. CDR1 and CDR2 from the germline V gene are DFQATT and SNEGSKA (reference sequence). This CDR3 has 16 residues. This CDR3 reads CSAAGTGVYYTGELFF. Written as DNA, the CDR3 is TGCAGTGCAGCCGGGACAGGGGTATATTACACCGGGGAGCTGTTTTTT.